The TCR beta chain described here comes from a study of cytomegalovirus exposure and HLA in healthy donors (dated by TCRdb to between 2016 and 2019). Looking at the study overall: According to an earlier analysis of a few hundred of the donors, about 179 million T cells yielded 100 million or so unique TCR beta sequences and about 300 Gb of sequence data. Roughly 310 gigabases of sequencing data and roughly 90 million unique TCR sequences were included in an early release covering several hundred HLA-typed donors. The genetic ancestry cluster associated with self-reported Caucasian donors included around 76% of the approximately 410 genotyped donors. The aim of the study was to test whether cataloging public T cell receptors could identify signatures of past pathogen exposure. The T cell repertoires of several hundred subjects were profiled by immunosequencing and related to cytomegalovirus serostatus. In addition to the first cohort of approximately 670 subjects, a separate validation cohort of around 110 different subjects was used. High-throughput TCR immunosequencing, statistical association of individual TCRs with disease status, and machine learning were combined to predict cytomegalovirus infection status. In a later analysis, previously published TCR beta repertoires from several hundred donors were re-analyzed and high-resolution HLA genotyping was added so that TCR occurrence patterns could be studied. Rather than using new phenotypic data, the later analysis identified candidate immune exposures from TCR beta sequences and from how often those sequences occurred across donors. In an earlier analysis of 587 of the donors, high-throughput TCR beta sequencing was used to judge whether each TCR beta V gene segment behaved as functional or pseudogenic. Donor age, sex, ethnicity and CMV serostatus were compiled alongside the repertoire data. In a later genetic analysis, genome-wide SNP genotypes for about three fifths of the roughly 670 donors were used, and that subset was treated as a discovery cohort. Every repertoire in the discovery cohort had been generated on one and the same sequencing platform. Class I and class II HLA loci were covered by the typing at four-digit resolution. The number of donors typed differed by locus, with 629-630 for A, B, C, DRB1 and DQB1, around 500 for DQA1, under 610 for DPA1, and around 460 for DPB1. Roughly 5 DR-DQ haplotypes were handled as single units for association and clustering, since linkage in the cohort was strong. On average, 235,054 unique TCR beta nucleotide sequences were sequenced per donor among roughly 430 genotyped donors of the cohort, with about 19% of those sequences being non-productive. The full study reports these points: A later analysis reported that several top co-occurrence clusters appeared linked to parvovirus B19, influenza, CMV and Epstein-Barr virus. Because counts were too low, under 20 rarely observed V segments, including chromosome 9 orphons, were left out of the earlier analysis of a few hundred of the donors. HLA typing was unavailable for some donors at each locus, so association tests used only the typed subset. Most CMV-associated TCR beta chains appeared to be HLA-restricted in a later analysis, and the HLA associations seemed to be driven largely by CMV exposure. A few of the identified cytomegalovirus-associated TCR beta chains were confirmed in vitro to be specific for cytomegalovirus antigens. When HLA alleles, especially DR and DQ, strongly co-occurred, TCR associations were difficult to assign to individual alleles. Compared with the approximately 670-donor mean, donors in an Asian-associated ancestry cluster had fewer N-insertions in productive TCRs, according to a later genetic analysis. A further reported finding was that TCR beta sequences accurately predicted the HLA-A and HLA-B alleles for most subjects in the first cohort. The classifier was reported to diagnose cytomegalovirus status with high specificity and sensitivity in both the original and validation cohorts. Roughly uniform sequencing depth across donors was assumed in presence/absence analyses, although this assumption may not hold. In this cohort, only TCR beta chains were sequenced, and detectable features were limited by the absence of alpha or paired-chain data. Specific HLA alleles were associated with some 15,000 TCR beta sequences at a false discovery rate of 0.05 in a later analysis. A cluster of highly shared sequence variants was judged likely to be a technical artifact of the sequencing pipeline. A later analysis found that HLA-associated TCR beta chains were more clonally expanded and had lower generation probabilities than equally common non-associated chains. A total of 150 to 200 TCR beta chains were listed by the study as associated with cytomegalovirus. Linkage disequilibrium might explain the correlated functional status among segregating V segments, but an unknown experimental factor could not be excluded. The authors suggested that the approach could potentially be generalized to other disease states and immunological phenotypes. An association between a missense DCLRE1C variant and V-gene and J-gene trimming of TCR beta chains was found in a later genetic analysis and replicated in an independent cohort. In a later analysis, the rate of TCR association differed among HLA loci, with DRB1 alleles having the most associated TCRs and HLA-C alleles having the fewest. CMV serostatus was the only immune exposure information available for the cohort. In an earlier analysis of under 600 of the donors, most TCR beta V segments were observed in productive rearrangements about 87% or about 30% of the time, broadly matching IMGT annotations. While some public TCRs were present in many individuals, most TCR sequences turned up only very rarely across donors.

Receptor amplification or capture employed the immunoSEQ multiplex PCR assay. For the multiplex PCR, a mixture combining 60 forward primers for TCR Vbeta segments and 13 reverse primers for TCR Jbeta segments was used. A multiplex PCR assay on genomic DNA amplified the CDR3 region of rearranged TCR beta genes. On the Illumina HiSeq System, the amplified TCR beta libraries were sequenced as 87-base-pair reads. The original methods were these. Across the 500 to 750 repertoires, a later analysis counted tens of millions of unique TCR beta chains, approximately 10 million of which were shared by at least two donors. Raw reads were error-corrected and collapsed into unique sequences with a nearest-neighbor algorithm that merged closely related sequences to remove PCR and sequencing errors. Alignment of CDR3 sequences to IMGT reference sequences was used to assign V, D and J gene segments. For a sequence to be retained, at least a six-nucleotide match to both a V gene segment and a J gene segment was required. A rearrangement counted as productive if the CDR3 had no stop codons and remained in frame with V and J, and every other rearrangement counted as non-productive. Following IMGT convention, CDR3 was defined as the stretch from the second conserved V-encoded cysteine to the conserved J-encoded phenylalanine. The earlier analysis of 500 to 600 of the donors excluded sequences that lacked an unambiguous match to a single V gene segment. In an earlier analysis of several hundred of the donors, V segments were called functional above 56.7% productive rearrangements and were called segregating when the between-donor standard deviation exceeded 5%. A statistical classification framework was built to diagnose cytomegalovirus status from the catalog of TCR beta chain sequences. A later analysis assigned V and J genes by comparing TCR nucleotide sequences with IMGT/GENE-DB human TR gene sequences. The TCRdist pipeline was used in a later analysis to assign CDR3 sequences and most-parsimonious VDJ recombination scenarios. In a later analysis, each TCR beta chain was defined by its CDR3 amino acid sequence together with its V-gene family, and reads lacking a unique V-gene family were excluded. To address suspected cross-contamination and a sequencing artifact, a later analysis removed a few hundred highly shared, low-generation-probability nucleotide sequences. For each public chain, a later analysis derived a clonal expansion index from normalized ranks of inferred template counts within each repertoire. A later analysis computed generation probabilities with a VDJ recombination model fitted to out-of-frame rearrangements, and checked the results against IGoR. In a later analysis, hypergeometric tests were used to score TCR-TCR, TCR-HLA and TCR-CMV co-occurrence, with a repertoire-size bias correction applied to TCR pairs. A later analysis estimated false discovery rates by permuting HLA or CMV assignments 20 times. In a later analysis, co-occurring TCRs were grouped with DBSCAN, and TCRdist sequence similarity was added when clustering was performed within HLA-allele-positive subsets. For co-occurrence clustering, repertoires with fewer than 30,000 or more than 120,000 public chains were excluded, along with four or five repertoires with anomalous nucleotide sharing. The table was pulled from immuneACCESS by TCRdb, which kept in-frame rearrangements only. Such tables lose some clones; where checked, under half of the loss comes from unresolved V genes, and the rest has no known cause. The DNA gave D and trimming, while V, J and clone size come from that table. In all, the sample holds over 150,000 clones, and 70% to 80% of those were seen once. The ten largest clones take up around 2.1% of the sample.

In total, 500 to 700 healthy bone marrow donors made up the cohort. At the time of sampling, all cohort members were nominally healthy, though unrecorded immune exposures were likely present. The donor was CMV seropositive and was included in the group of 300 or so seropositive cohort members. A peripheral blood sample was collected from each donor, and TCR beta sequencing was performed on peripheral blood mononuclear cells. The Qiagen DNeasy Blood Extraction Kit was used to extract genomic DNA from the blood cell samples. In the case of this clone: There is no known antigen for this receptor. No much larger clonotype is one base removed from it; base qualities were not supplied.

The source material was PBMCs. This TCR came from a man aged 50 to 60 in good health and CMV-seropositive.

The DNA sequence reads TGTGCCAGCCTTCCAACCGGGCGGGGGCCGCCATACGAGCAGTACTTC. This codes for CASLPTGRGPPYEQYF. The chain couples TRBV11-2 to TRBJ2-7; matching of 7 bases hints at TRBD2 as the D gene. For CDR1 and CDR2, the germline V gene lists SGHAT and FQNNGV. V is clipped by 8 bases and J by 4 bases, and the sequence between their germline boundaries is 24 bases long. The CDR3, cysteine through phenylalanine, is 16 amino acids long. Only the CDR3 region is kept as DNA, spanning 48 bases read in frame from base 1.